The T cell receptor beta chain described here comes from a study of graft-versus-host responses after intestinal transplantation. Study-wide results and caveats: Detection of GvH clones occurred in recipient marrow, and some had their first appearance in ileum or blood.

A word on this clone: Its antigen is undetermined.

Trimming left V 5 bases short and J 3 bases short, with 16 bases between. Germline lookup yields CDR1 SGHVS and CDR2 FNYEAQ. The CDR3 contains 15 residues. TCRdb keeps only in-frame clones here, not all; method: immunoSEQ multiplex PCR. The data hold 120,000 or so clones, with roughly 95% observed a single time. The origin of this receptor is a human donor who received an intestinal transplant. The gene calls are TRBV7-6 and TRBJ1-1; possibly TRBD1 for D (6 bases). Sequences were derived from unstimulated CD8+ T cells sorted from spleen or lymph node cells, sampled before intestinal transplant. As DNA, the CDR3 is TGTGCCAGCAGCCCTCGGGGGGCCAGGGACACTGAAGCTTTCTTT. This sequence encodes CASSPRGARDTEAFF.